Listed below are T cell receptor beta chains from one sample, sequenced in a study of cytomegalovirus exposure and HLA in healthy donors. Clones were read by immunoSEQ multiplex PCR, and TCRdb kept only the in-frame ones, dropping some. The sample records about 73,000 clones, about two thirds being singletons. Sequencing was done on a sample of PBMCs. The receptors originated from a woman between 45 and 65 years old in good health and CMV-seropositive. Each CDR3 is given with its conserved first and last residue. D genes are given only for firm matches. Some rows mark clone size as missing; the rest say once, few, many or name a class of expanded clone.

>TRBJ1-4|-|few|TRBV9
CASSVSTGLNEKLFF
TGTGCCAGCAGCGTATCGACAGGCCTTAATGAAAAACTGTTTTTT
>TRBJ1-2|-|-|TRBV30
CAWSKGAGYGYTF
TGTGCCTGGAGTAAAGGGGCAGGCTATGGCTACACCTTC
>TRBJ1-2|-|few|TRBV4-2
CASSPGTPDVTYNYGYTF
TGTGCCAGCAGCCCCGGGACACCCGACGTGACGTATAACTATGGCTACACCTTC
>TRBJ1-2|-|-|TRBV6-1
CASSDLTGVLRGYTF
TGTGCCAGCAGTGACTTGACAGGTGTCCTCCGTGGCTACACCTTC
>TRBJ2-5|-|once|TRBV19
CASSQTQKETQYF
TGTGCCAGTAGCCAAACTCAAAAAGAGACCCAGTACTTC
>TRBJ2-2|TRBD1|few|TRBV28
CASSPWTGRFTGELFF
TGTGCCAGCAGTCCTTGGACAGGGCGGTTCACCGGGGAGCTGTTTTTT
>TRBJ2-3|TRBD2|-|TRBV28
CASSGEGRTDTQYF
TGTGCCAGCAGTGGGGAGGGTCGCACAGATACGCAGTATTTT
>TRBJ2-2|-|-|TRBV5-1
CASSLAQGTGELFF
TGCGCCAGCAGCTTGGCGCAGGGCACCGGGGAGCTGTTTTTT
>TRBJ2-7|TRBD1|-|TRBV27
CASSFSLGTDLYEQYF
TGTGCCAGCAGCTTTTCCCTCGGGACAGACCTTTACGAGCAGTACTTC
>TRBJ1-2|-|few|TRBV19
CASTATGSHNYGYTF
TGTGCCAGTACCGCCACAGGGTCCCATAACTATGGCTACACCTTC
>TRBJ2-2|-|-|TRBV7-3
CASSSPLTRTGELFF
TGTGCCAGCAGCTCCCCCCTAACTCGCACCGGGGAGCTGTTTTTT